This T cell receptor beta chain was captured by sequencing in a study of T-cell reconstitution after alpha-beta-depleted transplantation in children. This clonotype appeared many times. Its antigen is not identified. A TCRbeta library incorporating unique molecular identifiers was prepared. TCRdb re-derived calls from the PCR reads in MiXCR, one entry per CDR3 protein. The profile shows 65,000 to 85,000 distinct CDR3 sequences, under 13% of them singletons. The study's findings and limits: Several hundred expanded graft clones reportedly were the source of alpha-beta T cells about two months after transplant.

The source is a boy aged 10-17 years with acute myeloid leukemia, due to receive a stem cell transplant. The sample here was PBMCs, taken before TCRalphabeta/CD19-depleted stem cell transplant.

The CDR3 DNA is TGTGCCAGCAGTCGGTCCCGGGATTACGAGCAGTACTTC. Its protein product is CASSRSRDYEQYF. The chain carries TRBV7-2 and TRBJ2-7; possible D gene TRBD2, 5 bases. From germline, CDR1 is SGHTA and CDR2 FQGNSA. The CDR3 covers 13 residues. The V and J ends lost 6 bases and 4 bases respectively, with 13 bases between them.